This T cell receptor (beta chain) was obtained from a study of molecular identifiers for immune sequencing clone quantification. Whole-study findings and limits: Spiked TCR RNA from one Jurkat cell reportedly showed up when mixed among 950,000 to 1,000,000 naive cells.

Germline CDR1 and CDR2: SGHRS and YFSETQ. V was pared by 4 bases and J by 3 bases, with 7 bases of the junction left unmatched. The CDR3 is 16 amino acids. TCRdb re-called the PCR reads with MiXCR, one entry per CDR3 protein. The sample lists a few hundred thousand distinct CDR3 sequences, over 20% seen once, with 0.65% to 0.75% in the top ten. This clonotype occurred many times. Its antigen remains unidentified. This TCR was sampled from a human donor in good health. Some libraries in this study had Jurkat cell RNA spiked in. The V gene is TRBV5-1, the J gene TRBJ1-6, with TRBD1 identical over 7 bases. Sequenced material: naive CD8+ T cells from blood, with Jurkat cell RNA spiked in. Subset specified: FACS-sorted CD8+CD4-CCR7+CD45RA+ naive T cells. The CDR3 DNA reads as TGCGCCAGCAGCCCGGCCCGGGACAGCTATAATTCACCCCTCCACTTT. Its protein is CASSPARDSYNSPLHF.